This TCR beta chain was sequenced for a study of cytomegalovirus exposure and HLA in healthy donors. The donors were in the 120-subject validation cohort, distinct from the roughly 600-subject first cohort. Per the germline V gene, CDR1 is LGHNA and CDR2 is YNFKEQ. This CDR3 contains 12 residues. V shed 0 bases and J shed 5 bases, with 4 bases lying between them. Using immunoSEQ multiplex PCR, the repertoire was profiled, and TCRdb retains in-frame clones only, with some absent. The table has hundreds of thousands of clones, 80% to 90% seen once. The rearrangement links TRBV4-2 to TRBJ2-5; unclear D gene. This TCR came from a woman aged 18-30 years in good health and CMV-seronegative. The sequencing input was PBMCs. This CDR3 is CASSQDRETQYF. The CDR3 bases are TGTGCCAGCAGCCAAGACCGGGAGACCCAGTACTTC.